One and the same sample provided the 18 T cell receptor beta chains below, sequenced in a study of blood T cell repertoires in COVID-19. Assay: immunoSEQ multiplex PCR; the TCRdb copy retains only in-frame clones and omits some. The sample holds around 300,000 clones, 89% seen once. Sequences were obtained from peripheral blood. These receptors were collected from a man aged 45 to 65 with acute or convalescent COVID-19.

V is TRBV7-9 and J is TRBJ1-3; no firm D call. Germline CDR1 and CDR2: SEHNR and FQNEAQ (reference sequence). The CDR3 has 13 residues. Trimming pared 5 bases from V and 8 bases from J, leaving 13 bases between. The CDR3 DNA reads TGTGCCAGCAGCCTGTCCGGGGAGGACACCATATATTTT. It encodes CASSLSGEDTIYF. The full variable domain, rest sourced from reference TRBV7-9 and TRBJ1-3, is DTGVSQNPRHKITKRGQNVTFRCDPISEHNRLYWYRQTLGQGPEFLTYFQNEAQLEKSRLLSDRFSAERPKGSFSTLEIQRTEQGDSAMYLCASSLSGEDTIYFGEGSWLTVV.

The chain employs TRBV3-1 (or the pseudogene TRBV3-2) and TRBJ1-1; D unclear. V was pared by 0 bases and J by 0 bases, with 5 bases between. Germline V gene data show CDR1 as LGHDT and CDR2 as YNNKEL (reference sequence). The CDR3 loop spans 14 amino acids. For the CDR3, the DNA is TGTGCCAGCAGCCAAGACACGGTGAACACTGAAGCTTTCTTT. Amino acid sequence: CASSQDTVNTEAFF.

In this sample, this clone turned up once. V and J are TRBV19 and TRBJ1-2; D is uncertain. Germline CDR1 reads LNHDA; CDR2 reads SQIVND (reference sequence). The CDR3 extends over 13 amino acids. V was shortened by 11 bases and J by 0 bases, with 13 bases between the two germline ends. The CDR3 DNA is TGTGCCGCACTAGGGTCTTCTAACTATGGCTACACCTTC. Residues: CAALGSSNYGYTF. Full variable domain (outside the CDR3, taken from reference TRBV19 and TRBJ1-2): DGGITQSPKYLFRKEGQNVTLSCEQNLNHDAMYWYRQDPGQGLRLIYYSQIVNDFQKGDIAEGYSVSREKKESFPLTVTSAQKNPTAFYLCAALGSSNYGYTFGSGTRLTVV.

V gene TRBV10-3 combines with J gene TRBJ1-1, with D unresolved. Trimming removed 0 bases from V and 8 bases from J, with 10 bases in between. The CDR3 is 13 residues long. Germline V gene lookup returns CDR1 ENHRY and CDR2 SYGVKD. CDR3 amino acids: CAISESKTEEAFF. The CDR3, as DNA: TGTGCCATCAGTGAGTCGAAAACAGAAGAAGCTTTCTTT.

V is TRBV19 and J is TRBJ2-7; 7 bases are a match to TRBD2. The germline CDR1 and CDR2 sequences are LNHDA and SQIVND (reference sequence). The junction had 8 bases not matched to a gene; V was cut back by 4 bases and J by 5 bases. This CDR3 has 14 residues. The CDR3 DNA reads as TGTGCCAGTAGTAGGGGAGGGGACCAAAACGAGCAGTACTTC. Its protein is CASSRGGDQNEQYF.

This chain joins TRBV29-1 and TRBJ2-3; TRBD2 matches 7 bases. V gave up 3 bases and J gave up 5 bases; unmatched junction bases: 2. CDR1 is SQVTM and CDR2 is ANQGSEA in the germline V gene. This CDR3 is built from 12 residues. The CDR3, as DNA: TGCAGCGTTGATCGGGGGGAAGATACGCAGTATTTT. It codes for CSVDRGEDTQYF.

This rearrangement joins TRBV20-1 to TRBJ1-2; 11 bases fit TRBD1. In germline, CDR1 is DFQATT, CDR2 SNEGSKA (reference sequence). Trimming took 4 bases from V and 13 from J; bases not matched to a gene: 5. This CDR3 contains 11 residues. The CDR3 sequence: CSATGQGAITF. The DNA for the CDR3 is TGCAGTGCTACCGGACAGGGGGCTATCACCTTC.

The chain is built from TRBV7-9 and TRBJ2-1, with 8 bases fitting TRBD2. With V trimmed by 7 bases and J by 4 bases, 6 bases remained unmatched. This CDR3 is built from 14 residues. Germline CDR1 SEHNR, CDR2 FQNEAQ (reference sequence). The CDR3 loop is CASTLAGGYNEQFF. The CDR3 DNA reads TGTGCCAGCACGCTAGCGGGCGGTTACAATGAGCAGTTCTTC.

The chain joins TRBV7-9 to TRBJ2-1, with D uncertain. CDR3 length: 14 residues. Trimming left V 1 base short and J 6 bases short, with 10 bases between. Germline V gives CDR1 SEHNR, CDR2 FQNEAQ (reference sequence). Here the CDR3 DNA reads TGTGCCAGCAGCTTAGTGATTTCGGGCAATGAGCAGTTCTTC. Translated, it gives CASSLVISGNEQFF.

This clone has only one observation. The chain links TRBV19 to TRBJ1-5; D not certain. V dropped 1 base and J dropped 6 bases, with 16 bases sitting between them. The CDR3 covers 16 residues. CDR1 is LNHDA, CDR2 SQIVND, per germline (reference sequence). DNA for the CDR3: TGTGCCAGTAGTATAGGTACGCCCCAGGTAGGTCAGCCCCAGCATTTT. Translation: CASSIGTPQVGQPQHF.

As for this clone: The identical CDR3 is also encoded by other nucleotide sequences in the sample. This rearrangement joins TRBV5-4 to TRBJ1-6; TRBD1 is a possible D gene (6 bases). This CDR3 region has 15 residues. Trimming removed 6 bases from V and 9 bases from J, with 19 bases in between. CDR1 and CDR2 (germline): SGHNT, YYREEE (reference sequence). As DNA, the CDR3 is TGTGCCAGCACCCTAGGGGGTGGGCTAGGTTCACCCCTCCACTTT. Protein product: CASTLGGGLGSPLHF.

V usage is TRBV27 and J usage is TRBJ2-6; D may be TRBD2 (6 bases). The ends were cut back, 8 bases at V and 0 bases at J, with 17 bases in the middle. Germline lookup yields CDR1 MNHEY and CDR2 SMNVEV (reference sequence). The length of the CDR3 is 17 residues. CDR3 DNA: TGTGCCAGCGCTTACCGGGGGTTCGGCTCTGGGGCCAACGTCCTGACTTTC. Its translation: CASAYRGFGSGANVLTF.

The genes are TRBV30 and TRBJ1-4; D is possibly TRBD1 (6 bases). The CDR3 totals 12 residues. Germline CDR1 reads GTSNPN; CDR2 reads SVGIG (reference sequence). V was clipped by 2 bases and J by 8 bases, with 9 bases between them. The CDR3 DNA is TGTGCCTGGAGTCCCCAGGGGGAAAAACTGTTTTTT. This codes for CAWSPQGEKLFF.

This sequence joins TRBV7-3 and TRBJ2-3, with 8 bases identical to TRBD1. Germline V gene lookup returns CDR1 SGHTA and CDR2 FQGTGA. V lost 5 bases and J lost 2; bases outside the gene matches: 9. The length of the CDR3 is 16 residues. The CDR3 here is CASSLDRGMSTDTQYF. CDR3 bases: TGTGCCAGCAGCCTCGACAGGGGTATGTCCACAGATACGCAGTATTTT.

This clone was counted a single time. This chain connects TRBV19 to TRBJ2-5, with D unclear. V lost 3 bases and J lost 0, with 8 bases in between. The CDR3 loop spans 14 amino acids. Germline loops: CDR1 LNHDA, CDR2 SQIVND (reference sequence). CDR3: CASSITSYQETQYF. CDR3 DNA sequence: TGTGCCAGTAGTATTACATCGTACCAAGAGACCCAGTACTTC.

This clone has a single count. CDR3 loop: CASIPHGQGTETQYF. The DNA of the CDR3 is TGTGCCAGCATACCCCACGGACAGGGAACAGAGACCCAGTACTTC. V is TRBV27 and J is TRBJ2-5, with 8 bases aligning to TRBD1. The CDR3 totals 15 residues. Unmatched junction bases numbered 11, after V lost 7 bases and J lost 4 bases. CDR1 and CDR2 from the germline V gene are MNHEY and SMNVEV (reference sequence).

This clone occurred once. This chain links TRBV19 with TRBJ1-2; 10 bases agree with TRBD1. The CDR3 totals 14 residues. Per the germline V gene, CDR1 is LNHDA and CDR2 is SQIVND (reference sequence). Unmatched junction bases numbered 3, after V lost 4 bases and J lost 4 bases. The CDR3 loop reads CASSTDRGLYGYTF. DNA of the CDR3: TGTGCCAGTAGTACCGACAGGGGGCTCTATGGCTACACCTTC.

The chain recombines TRBV6-1 with TRBJ2-7; 8 bases map to TRBD1. The CDR3 extends over 14 amino acids. V lost 3 bases to trimming and J lost 5 bases; unmatched junction nucleotides: 6. CDR1 is MNHNS and CDR2 is SASEGT in the germline V gene. The CDR3, as DNA: TGTGCCAGCAGTGACGGGGACAGGTGGGACGAGCAGTACTTC. It specifies CASSDGDRWDEQYF.